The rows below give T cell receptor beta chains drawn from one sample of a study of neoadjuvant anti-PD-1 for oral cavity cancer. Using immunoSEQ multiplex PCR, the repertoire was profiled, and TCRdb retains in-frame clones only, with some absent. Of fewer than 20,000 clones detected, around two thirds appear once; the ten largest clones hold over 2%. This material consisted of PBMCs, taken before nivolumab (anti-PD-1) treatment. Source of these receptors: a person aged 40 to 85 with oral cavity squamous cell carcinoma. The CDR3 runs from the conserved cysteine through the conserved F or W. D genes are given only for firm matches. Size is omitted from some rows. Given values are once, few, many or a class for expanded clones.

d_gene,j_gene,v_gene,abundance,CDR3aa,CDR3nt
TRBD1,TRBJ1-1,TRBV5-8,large,CASSLLGQGTTEAFF,TGTGCCAGCAGCTTGTTAGGACAGGGGACCACTGAAGCTTTCTTT
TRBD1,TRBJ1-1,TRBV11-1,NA,CASSFWGQLQNTEAFF,TGTGCCAGCAGCTTCTGGGGACAGCTTCAAAACACTGAAGCTTTCTTT
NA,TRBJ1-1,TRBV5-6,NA,CASSPGVRYTEAFF,TGTGCCAGCAGCCCAGGGGTGCGGTACACTGAAGCTTTCTTT
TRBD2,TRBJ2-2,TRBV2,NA,CASRLIDSGRPTGELFF,TGTGCCAGCAGGCTAATTGATAGCGGGAGGCCCACCGGGGAGCTGTTTTTT
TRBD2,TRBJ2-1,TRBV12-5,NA,CASGPGRAGYNEQFF,TGTGCTAGTGGTCCCGGGAGGGCCGGCTACAATGAGCAGTTCTTC
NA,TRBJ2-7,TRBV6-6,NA,CASSYSTGLQYF,TGTGCCAGCAGTTACTCCACCGGCCTCCAGTACTTC
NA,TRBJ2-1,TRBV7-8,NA,CASSLFANEQFF,TGTGCCAGCAGCTTATTTGCCAATGAGCAGTTCTTC
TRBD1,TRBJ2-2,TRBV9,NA,CASTIQTGGTGELFF,TGTGCCAGCACAATTCAGACAGGGGGCACCGGGGAGCTGTTTTTT
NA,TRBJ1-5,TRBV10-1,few,CASSENRNQPQHF,TGCGCCAGCAGTGAAAACCGCAATCAGCCCCAGCATTTT
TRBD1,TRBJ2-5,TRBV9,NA,CASSPPGQRSSGRETQYF,TGTGCCAGCAGCCCCCCGGGACAGCGGTCCTCAGGGCGGGAGACCCAGTACTTC
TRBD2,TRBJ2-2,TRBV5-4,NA,CASSDPGLALTGELFF,TGTGCCAGCAGCGATCCGGGACTAGCGCTCACCGGGGAGCTGTTTTTT
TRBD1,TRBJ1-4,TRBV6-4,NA,CASSAQGGGEKLFF,TGTGCCAGCAGCGCACAGGGGGGAGGAGAAAAACTGTTTTTT
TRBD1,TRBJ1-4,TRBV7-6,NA,CASSLAGGLSNEKLFF,TGTGCCAGCAGCTTGGCAGGGGGATTGTCTAATGAAAAACTGTTTTTT
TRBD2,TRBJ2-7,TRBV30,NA,CAWSGRRGLNYEQYF,TGTGCCTGGAGTGGGAGACGGGGACTAAACTACGAGCAGTACTTC
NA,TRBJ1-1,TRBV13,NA,CASSLDSLNTEAFF,TGTGCCAGCAGCTTAGACAGCTTGAACACTGAAGCTTTCTTT
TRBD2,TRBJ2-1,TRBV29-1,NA,CSVEGPRLAERNNEQFF,TGCAGCGTTGAAGGCCCTCGACTAGCGGAGAGAAACAATGAGCAGTTCTTC
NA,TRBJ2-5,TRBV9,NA,CASSALGETQYF,TGTGCCAGCAGCGCCCTCGGGGAGACCCAGTACTTC
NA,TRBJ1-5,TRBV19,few,CASTLGLGVSQPQHF,TGTGCCAGTACATTAGGCCTCGGGGTCAGTCAGCCCCAGCATTTT
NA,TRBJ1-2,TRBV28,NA,CASSPGGEVGYTF,TGTGCCAGCAGCCCGGGGGGGGAGGTTGGCTACACCTTC
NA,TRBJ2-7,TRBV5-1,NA,CASSLGQGLGEQYF,TGCGCCAGCAGCTTGGGTCAGGGGTTAGGGGAGCAGTACTTC
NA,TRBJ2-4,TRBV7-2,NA,CASSFYADIQYF,TGTGCCAGCAGCTTTTACGCTGACATTCAGTACTTC
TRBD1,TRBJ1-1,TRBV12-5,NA,CASGFSGTGGTEAFF,TGTGCTAGTGGTTTCTCCGGGACAGGGGGCACTGAAGCTTTCTTT
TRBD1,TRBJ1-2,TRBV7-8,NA,CASSSQRQGAGGYTF,TGTGCCAGCAGCTCCCAGAGACAGGGGGCTGGTGGCTACACCTTC